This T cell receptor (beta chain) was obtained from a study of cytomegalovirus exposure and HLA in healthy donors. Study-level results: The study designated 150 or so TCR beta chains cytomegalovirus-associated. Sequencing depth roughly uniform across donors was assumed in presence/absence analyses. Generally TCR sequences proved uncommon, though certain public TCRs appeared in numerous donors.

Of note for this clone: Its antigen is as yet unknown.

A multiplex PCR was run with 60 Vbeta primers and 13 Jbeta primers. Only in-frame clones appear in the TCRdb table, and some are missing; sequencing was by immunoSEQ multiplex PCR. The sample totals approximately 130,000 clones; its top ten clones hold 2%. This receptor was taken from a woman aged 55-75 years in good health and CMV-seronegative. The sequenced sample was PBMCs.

The CDR3 loop reads CASSLVQGYNNQPQHF. The CDR3 DNA reads as TGTGCCAGCAGCTTAGTTCAGGGATATAACAATCAGCCCCAGCATTTT. The chain combines TRBV7-9 with TRBJ1-5; maybe TRBD1 (5 bases). Germline V CDR1 and CDR2: SEHNR, FQNEAQ (reference sequence). The CDR3 totals 16 residues. Trimming cost V 1 base and J 3 bases, with 13 bases left between them.